This T cell receptor (beta chain) was captured by sequencing in a study of T cell repertoires in cytomegalovirus infection. Study-level information: The public TCR beta signatures pointed to both CMV infection and matching HLA type.

Germline assignment: CDR1 MNHEY and CDR2 SVGEGT. After removal of 6 bases from V and 0 bases from J, the junction contained 8 bases not matched to a gene. The CDR3 covers 17 residues. As for this clonotype: Its antigen remains unknown.

Study outcomes and limitations: HLA-C-restricted CMV clonotypes gave the most frequent clonotype in two of eight donors.

Each CDR3 protein is one row after TCRdb ran MiXCR on the reads. The table includes about 600,000 distinct CDR3 sequences, roughly a quarter detected once. The specimen was CD8+ T cells from PBMCs. This chain joins TRBV6-2 or TRBV6-3 and TRBJ2-2; 9 nucleotides align to TRBD2. The sequence was obtained from a human donor in good health (CMV status not recorded). Some clones in this sample may be carry-over from other donors' samples. The CDR3 loop is CASSFQSGGTNTGELFF. In DNA form, the CDR3 reads TGTGCCAGCAGCTTCCAAAGCGGGGGGACGAACACCGGGGAGCTGTTTTTT.